This entry lists 3 T cell receptor beta chains sequenced from one sample in a study of technical replicates of blood from several donors. Sequenced by immunoSEQ multiplex PCR; TCRdb stores in-frame clones only, minus some. The sample has tens of thousands of clones; roughly 93% are singletons. The material sequenced was T cells isolated from PBMCs. The receptors shown here come from a human donor in good health.

In its sample, this clone was seen a few times. The chain carries TRBV6-1 and TRBJ1-2; maybe TRBD1 (5 bases). Germline-derived CDR1 and CDR2 are MNHNS and SASEGT. V lost 7 bases to trimming and J lost 6 bases, with 21 bases between them. The CDR3 runs 15 residues. DNA for the CDR3: TGTGCCAGCAAATTCGGACACACCACGGTGGATGGCTACACCTTC. Translating it yields CASKFGHTTVDGYTF.

The rearrangement joins TRBV10-2 to TRBJ2-7; maybe TRBD2 (5 bases). Germline-derived CDR1 and CDR2 are WSHSY and SAAADI. Trimming pared 3 bases from V and 3 bases from J, leaving 12 bases between. This CDR3 has 14 amino acids. The CDR3 sequence is CASSDKKRIYEQYF. The CDR3 coding sequence is TGCGCCAGCAGTGATAAGAAGCGGATCTACGAGCAGTACTTC.

This clone came up once. The chain joins TRBV2 to TRBJ2-5; 8 nucleotides match TRBD1. This CDR3 contains 15 residues. Trimming removed 5 bases from V and 4 bases from J; junction bases left unmatched: 9. Germline V gene sequence: CDR1 SNHLY, CDR2 FYNNEI. CDR3 in DNA: TGTGCCAGCAGTCCAACCGGACAGGGTGTAGAGACCCAGTACTTC. It specifies CASSPTGQGVETQYF.